The source of this TCR beta chain is a study of human T cells and chemical hapten exposure. On the study more broadly: Patients, a majority of them female, were diagnosed with alopecia areata, totalis or universalis.

MiXCR, applied by TCRdb to the RACE reads, yields one record per CDR3 protein. The data hold some 84,000 distinct CDR3 sequences, with more than 9% observed a single time. Specified time point: patch test 2, 6 weeks after DPC sensitization. Indicated treatment: therapeutic diphenylcyclopropenone sensitization with weekly scalp DPC. Researchers extracted total RNA from unfractionated whole blood. The germline CDR1 and CDR2 sequences are MGHRA and YSYEKL. With V trimmed by 3 bases and J by 6 bases, 6 bases remained unmatched. This CDR3 contains 16 residues. This clonotype was seen more than once but under ten times. The antigen remains unidentified. Notes on the study in general: Alopecia in all donors means immunity may differ from healthy individuals. Against controls, expanded TCRs gave rise to significantly more large CDR3 similarity clusters.

V and J are TRBV4-1 and TRBJ1-6, with TRBD1 matching 9 bases. The material was whole blood, obtained in connection with sensitization to the hapten diphenylcyclopropenone (DPC). This TCR came from a woman in her fifties or sixties with alopecia areata. Some clones in this sample may be carry-over from other donors' samples. The CDR3 DNA is TGCGCCAGCAGCCAGACCCTACAGGGGGCTAATTCACCCCTCCACTTT. Protein: CASSQTLQGANSPLHF.